This T cell receptor beta chain was identified during a study of cytomegalovirus exposure and HLA in healthy donors. Study-wide findings and caveats: Highly shared variants forming one cluster were likely a sequencing artifact.

The PCR used 60 Vbeta and 13 Jbeta primers. Sequenced by immunoSEQ multiplex PCR; TCRdb stores in-frame clones only, minus some. Seen here are 120,000 or so clones, about 76% observed once, and the top ten hold 30%. In this sample, this clone turned up a few times. Antigen specificity is unknown. The specimen sequenced was PBMCs. The TCR sequence derives from a man aged 55 to 69 in good health and CMV-seropositive.

CDR3: CASSYRLQGLDTEAFF. The CDR3 bases are TGTGCCAGCAGTTATAGATTACAGGGGTTAGACACTGAAGCTTTCTTT. The rearrangement uses TRBV6-5 and TRBJ1-1; 7 bases are a match to TRBD1. The CDR3 length is 16 residues. The germline CDR1 and CDR2 sequences are MNHEY and SVGAGI. V lost 3 bases, J lost 3 bases, and 10 bases stayed unmatched.